This record concerns one T cell receptor beta chain sequence. Its antigen is as yet unknown. In germline, CDR1 is LNHDA, CDR2 SQIVND (reference sequence). This CDR3 spans 13 amino acids. V was cut by 3 bases and J by 8 bases, with 10 bases left in between. This specimen comes from a study of shared clonotypes between healthy human individuals. Findings and caveats of the study: Several donors held around 5% of naive CD4 clonotypes in common.

Several immunoSEQ plates held equal portions of the genomic DNA taken from each subset. The table came from immunoSEQ multiplex PCR; TCRdb's copy has only in-frame clones and leaves some out. The table has 2 million to 2.5 million clones, 85% to 95% seen once. The rearrangement joins TRBV19 to TRBJ1-4; no clear D gene. Sequenced: naive CD4+ T cells from PBMCs. Documented subset: CD45RA+ positively selected. The sequence was collected from a man younger than 35 in good health. Some clones in this sample may be carry-over from other donors' samples. CDR3 bases: TGTGCCAGTAGTATTCCGCCAGCAGAAAAACTGTTTTTT. Translating it yields CASSIPPAEKLFF.